The 13 T cell receptor beta chains given below trace back to one sample, sequenced in a study of blood T cell repertoires in COVID-19. Generated by immunoSEQ multiplex PCR, the TCRdb table keeps only in-frame clones and is missing some. This sample carries about 210,000 clones, 70% to 90% of them seen once, and the ten largest clones take around 5.2%. The sample taken for sequencing was peripheral blood. These receptors all stem from an elderly woman with acute or convalescent COVID-19.

The V and J genes are TRBV19 and TRBJ2-2; a weak D match, TRBD2 (6 bases). Germline V CDR1 and CDR2: LNHDA, SQIVND (reference sequence). V lost 4 bases, J lost 6 bases, and 15 bases lay in between. The CDR3 spans 15 residues. CDR3 DNA: TGTGCCAGTAGTAGCAGACTAGTGGGTGCCGGGGAGCTGTTTTTT. Translated, it gives CASSSRLVGAGELFF. The whole variable domain, remainder taken from reference TRBV19 and TRBJ2-2, is DGGITQSPKYLFRKEGQNVTLSCEQNLNHDAMYWYRQDPGQGLRLIYYSQIVNDFQKGDIAEGYSVSREKKESFPLTVTSAQKNPTAFYLCASSSRLVGAGELFFGEGSRLTVL.

CDR3 loop: CASSQEGGNNYGYTF. The CDR3 DNA reads as TGTGCCAGCAGCCAAGAGGGGGGTAACAACTATGGCTACACCTTC. V usage is TRBV3-1 (or the pseudogene TRBV3-2) and J usage is TRBJ1-2; TRBD1 might be the D (5 bases). V was cut by 0 bases and J by 2 bases, with 10 bases left in between. The CDR3 sequence is 15 residues long. Per the germline V gene, CDR1 is LGHDT and CDR2 is YNNKEL (reference sequence).

The J gene is TRBJ1-5, the V gene TRBV2, with 9 bases lining up with TRBD1. The CDR3 totals 14 residues. The V and J ends lost 6 bases and 6 bases, in that order; junction bases with no gene match: 6. Germline CDR1 reads SNHLY; CDR2 reads FYNNEI. The CDR3 loop reads CASRDRGGSQPQHF. The CDR3 DNA reads as TGTGCCAGCAGGGACAGGGGAGGTAGTCAGCCCCAGCATTTT.

The chain has TRBV28 and TRBJ1-2; TRBD1 is a possible D gene (6 bases). Per germline, CDR1 MDHEN and CDR2 SYDVKM. The CDR3 has 16 amino acids. V was shortened by 1 base and J by 4 bases, with 16 bases between the two germline ends. As DNA, the CDR3 is TGTGCCAGCAGTTTATTACAGGGCTACGGTGGCTATGGCTACACCTTC. It codes for CASSLLQGYGGYGYTF.

This clone was recorded once. The rearrangement joins TRBV7-2 to TRBJ2-7; possibly TRBD1 for D (6 bases). The CDR3 length is 17 residues. With 2 bases removed from V and 2 bases from J, the gap between germline ends came to 19 bases. Germline V gives CDR1 SGHTA, CDR2 FQGNSA. CDR3 sequence reads: CASSLSRQDGIAYEQYF. DNA for the CDR3: TGTGCCAGCAGCTTATCTAGACAGGACGGCATAGCCTACGAGCAGTACTTC.

In its sample, this clone was seen once. This chain uses TRBV29-1 with TRBJ2-3, with D maybe TRBD1 (6 bases). CDR1 and CDR2 from the germline V gene are SQVTM and ANQGSEA. The CDR3 is 11 amino acids. The CDR3 sequence: CSTGSTDTQYF. The CDR3 DNA is TGCAGTACAGGGAGCACAGATACGCAGTATTTT.

This chain connects TRBV29-1 to TRBJ2-2, with D perhaps matching TRBD1 (5 bases). This CDR3 has 15 amino acids. V lost 6 bases, J lost 4 bases, and 18 bases lay in between. From germline, CDR1 is SQVTM and CDR2 ANQGSEA. The CDR3 nucleotides are TGCAGCGTCGACCGTGGACAATCGAGCACCGGGGAGCTGTTTTTT. Protein sequence: CSVDRGQSSTGELFF.

This clone was recorded a few times. This sequence joins TRBV6-2 or TRBV6-3 and TRBJ2-5; no firm D call. CDR1 is MNHEY, CDR2 SVGEGT, per germline. This CDR3 is 14 amino acids long. Trimming pared 3 bases from V and 5 bases from J, leaving 13 bases between. In DNA form, the CDR3 reads TGTGCCAGCAGTTATATGACTTCCGGTGAGACCCAGTACTTC. This translates into CASSYMTSGETQYF.

This rearrangement joins TRBV5-1 to TRBJ2-3; possibly TRBD1 for D (5 bases). Deletions cut 0 bases from V and 0 bases from J, with 11 bases between. In germline, CDR1 is SGHRS, CDR2 YFSETQ. The CDR3 consists of 16 residues. CDR3 coding DNA: TGCGCCAGCAGCTTGGGGACATTGGAGAGCACAGATACGCAGTATTTT. This codes for CASSLGTLESTDTQYF.

The chain links TRBV29-1 to TRBJ2-4; tentatively, D is TRBD1 (6 bases). V lost 4 bases, J lost 8 bases, and 12 bases lay in between. The CDR3 consists of 12 residues. The V gene's germline CDR1 is SQVTM and CDR2 ANQGSEA. CDR3 residues: CSVARGSDIQYF. The CDR3 nucleotides read TGCAGCGTTGCCAGGGGTTCGGACATTCAGTACTTC.

This rearrangement joins TRBV7-9 to TRBJ2-7; 9 bases fit TRBD1. Per the germline V gene, CDR1 is SEHNR and CDR2 is FQNEAQ (reference sequence). The J segment lost 0 bases and the V segment lost 10 bases, leaving 16 bases of the junction unmatched. The CDR3 is made up of 17 amino acids. Here the CDR3 reads CATELKSGTGISYEQYF. For the CDR3, the DNA is TGTGCCACGGAGTTAAAGTCCGGGACAGGGATCTCCTACGAGCAGTACTTC.

The chain joins TRBV3-1 (or the pseudogene TRBV3-2) to TRBJ2-6; possibly TRBD2 for D (5 bases). This CDR3 has 16 amino acids. Germline CDR1 is LGHDT and CDR2 is YNNKEL (reference sequence). The V gene lost 7 bases and the J gene lost 0 bases, with 13 bases spanning the gap. CDR3: CASIGSRASGANVLTF. The DNA for the CDR3 is TGTGCCAGCATAGGGAGTAGAGCCTCTGGGGCCAACGTCCTGACTTTC.

There are a few counts of this clone. The chain combines TRBV6-5 with TRBJ1-2, with 7 bases matching TRBD1. V lost 0 bases to trimming and J lost 3 bases; unmatched junction nucleotides: 7. CDR1 and CDR2 from the germline V gene are MNHEY and SVGAGI. The CDR3 contains 16 residues. CDR3 nucleotide sequence: TGTGCCAGCAGTTACTCGGGGCAGGGGGGCGACTATGGCTACACCTTC. This encodes CASSYSGQGGDYGYTF.